A selection of T cell receptor beta chains follows, all from one sample in a study of CD8 T cells in ankylosing spondylitis. TCRdb used MiXCR to reprocess the 5' RACE reads, holding one entry per CDR3 protein. There are about 100,000 distinct CDR3 sequences in the sample; 20% to 30% occur only once, and about 12% lies in the top ten. Sequencing used synovial fluid, either unsorted or a sorted T cell fraction (not recorded which). All receptors come from a male donor with ankylosing spondylitis. CDR3s include the opening cysteine and the closing phenylalanine or tryptophan. The order of the fields is CDR3 DNA, CDR3 protein, D gene, J gene, clone size, V gene. D genes are given only for firm matches. Rows may omit the clone size; those that give it use once, few, many or a size class.

CDR3 DNA: TGCGCCAGCAAGGGCCTTAGCGGCTCCTACGAGCAGTACTTC; CDR3 protein: CASKGLSGSYEQYF; D gene: .; J gene: TRBJ2-7; clone size: .; V gene: TRBV10-2
CDR3 DNA: TGTGCCAGCAGCGTAGAGAACAATGAGCAGTTCTTC; CDR3 protein: CASSVENNEQFF; D gene: .; J gene: TRBJ2-1; clone size: .; V gene: TRBV9
CDR3 DNA: TGTGCCAGCAGTTTGGACAGAGGAGGTCGGTTCTTC; CDR3 protein: CASSLDRGGRFF; D gene: .; J gene: TRBJ2-1; clone size: many; V gene: TRBV12-3/TRBV12-4
CDR3 DNA: TGTGCCAGCAGCCCAAGGTCGACCAACTATGGCTACACCTTC; CDR3 protein: CASSPRSTNYGYTF; D gene: .; J gene: TRBJ1-2; clone size: .; V gene: TRBV7-8
CDR3 DNA: TGCGCCAGCAGCTTGCAAGGCCACTACAATGAGCAGTTCTTC; CDR3 protein: CASSLQGHYNEQFF; D gene: .; J gene: TRBJ2-1; clone size: few; V gene: TRBV5-1
CDR3 DNA: TGTGCCGCCTGGGGACAGGGGCGATATAGCAATCAGCCCCAGCATTTT; CDR3 protein: CAAWGQGRYSNQPQHF; D gene: TRBD1; J gene: TRBJ1-5; clone size: .; V gene: TRBV6-1
CDR3 DNA: TGTGCCAGCAGCGGGCAGTTTGGGAATTCACCCCTCCACTTT; CDR3 protein: CASSGQFGNSPLHF; D gene: .; J gene: TRBJ1-6; clone size: few; V gene: TRBV9
CDR3 DNA: TGTGCCACCAGTGATCGAAAAACGAACACCGGGGAGCTGTTTTTT; CDR3 protein: CATSDRKTNTGELFF; D gene: .; J gene: TRBJ2-2; clone size: few; V gene: TRBV24-1
CDR3 DNA: TGTGCCAGCAGCCAAGATTGGGGACAGAGGAACACTGAAGCTTTCTTT; CDR3 protein: CASSQDWGQRNTEAFF; D gene: TRBD1; J gene: TRBJ1-1; clone size: .; V gene: TRBV3-1
CDR3 DNA: TGCAGTGCTCCAGAAAGAACTAGCACAGATACGCAGTATTTT; CDR3 protein: CSAPERTSTDTQYF; D gene: .; J gene: TRBJ2-3; clone size: .; V gene: TRBV20-1
CDR3 DNA: TGTGCCAGCAGCTATACTAGCGGGAGGGAGTTTGAGCAGTTCTTC; CDR3 protein: CASSYTSGREFEQFF; D gene: TRBD2; J gene: TRBJ2-1; clone size: .; V gene: TRBV11-2
CDR3 DNA: TGCAGTGCTAGAGGCCCCACCGGGAAGCCCCAGCATTTT; CDR3 protein: CSARGPTGKPQHF; D gene: .; J gene: TRBJ1-5; clone size: many; V gene: TRBV20-1
CDR3 DNA: TGTGCCAGCACTAGCGGGTACACAGATACGCAGTATTTT; CDR3 protein: CASTSGYTDTQYF; D gene: TRBD2; J gene: TRBJ2-3; clone size: .; V gene: TRBV2
CDR3 DNA: TGTGCCAGCAGTTTAGTTCCGGGGACAGATACGCAGTATTTT; CDR3 protein: CASSLVPGTDTQYF; D gene: .; J gene: TRBJ2-3; clone size: few; V gene: TRBV12-3/TRBV12-4
CDR3 DNA: TGTGCCAGCAGCTTGAGAATGAAGAGCGGGAGGGGGTACGAGCAGTACTTC; CDR3 protein: CASSLRMKSGRGYEQYF; D gene: TRBD2; J gene: TRBJ2-7; clone size: .; V gene: TRBV7-2
CDR3 DNA: TGTGCCAGTAGTGTCGGGAGTACCTACGAGCAGTACTTC; CDR3 protein: CASSVGSTYEQYF; D gene: .; J gene: TRBJ2-7; clone size: few; V gene: TRBV19
CDR3 DNA: TGTGCCAGCAGTTTATCGATATCGGGGGACCGCGTAGTGGATGAGCAGTTCTTC; CDR3 protein: CASSLSISGDRVVDEQFF; D gene: .; J gene: TRBJ2-1; clone size: few; V gene: TRBV27
CDR3 DNA: TGTGCCACCAGCAGAGCCTGGACGGTAGGAAGGGAGACCCAGTACTTC; CDR3 protein: CATSRAWTVGRETQYF; D gene: .; J gene: TRBJ2-5; clone size: .; V gene: TRBV15
CDR3 DNA: TGTGCTAGTGGTCCACGGACTGGAAACAATGAGCAGTTCTTC; CDR3 protein: CASGPRTGNNEQFF; D gene: .; J gene: TRBJ2-1; clone size: .; V gene: TRBV12-5
CDR3 DNA: TGTGCCAGCACCAGGCGGGCTGGTAAAGAGACCCAGTACTTC; CDR3 protein: CASTRRAGKETQYF; D gene: .; J gene: TRBJ2-5; clone size: many; V gene: TRBV12-3/TRBV12-4
CDR3 DNA: TGTGCCAGCAGCCCAGGGAGGGGGACAAATGGCTACACCTTC; CDR3 protein: CASSPGRGTNGYTF; D gene: .; J gene: TRBJ1-2; clone size: .; V gene: TRBV3-1
CDR3 DNA: TGCAGTGCTAGCCTCGGACTAGTAAACACAGATACGCAGTATTTT; CDR3 protein: CSASLGLVNTDTQYF; D gene: TRBD2; J gene: TRBJ2-3; clone size: few; V gene: TRBV20-1
CDR3 DNA: TGTGCCAGCTCGAAAGGACAGTTGAACACCGGGGAGCTGTTTTTT; CDR3 protein: CASSKGQLNTGELFF; D gene: .; J gene: TRBJ2-2; clone size: many; V gene: TRBV12-3/TRBV12-4
CDR3 DNA: TGTGCCAGCAGCCGACAGACCAACACCATATATTTT; CDR3 protein: CASSRQTNTIYF; D gene: .; J gene: TRBJ1-3; clone size: .; V gene: TRBV5-8
CDR3 DNA: TGCAGTGCGCCAGGGGGGACTAGCACCACAGATACGCAGTATTTT; CDR3 protein: CSAPGGTSTTDTQYF; D gene: TRBD2; J gene: TRBJ2-3; clone size: .; V gene: TRBV20-1
CDR3 DNA: TGTGCCAGCAGTGAAAGGGGTAGCGTAGATACGCAGTATTTT; CDR3 protein: CASSERGSVDTQYF; D gene: .; J gene: TRBJ2-3; clone size: few; V gene: TRBV6-1
CDR3 DNA: TGTGCCACCAGCAGCTACAAGGCTTTACAAGAGACCCAGTACTTC; CDR3 protein: CATSSYKALQETQYF; D gene: .; J gene: TRBJ2-5; clone size: .; V gene: TRBV15
CDR3 DNA: TGTGCCAGCAGTCAAGGACAGGGGGTGGACACTGAAGCTTTCTTT; CDR3 protein: CASSQGQGVDTEAFF; D gene: TRBD1; J gene: TRBJ1-1; clone size: few; V gene: TRBV12-3/TRBV12-4
CDR3 DNA: TGTGCCAGCAGCTTCGGGACAGGGGACGGCTACACCTTC; CDR3 protein: CASSFGTGDGYTF; D gene: TRBD1; J gene: TRBJ1-2; clone size: few; V gene: TRBV5-6
CDR3 DNA: TGTGCCAGCGGCCTAGCGGATTACAATGAGCAGTTCTTC; CDR3 protein: CASGLADYNEQFF; D gene: TRBD2; J gene: TRBJ2-1; clone size: .; V gene: TRBV2
CDR3 DNA: TGTGCCAGCAGCGACGGACCTGGCTATGAGCAGTTCTTC; CDR3 protein: CASSDGPGYEQFF; D gene: .; J gene: TRBJ2-1; clone size: few; V gene: TRBV2
CDR3 DNA: TGTGCCAGCAGCCCCTATAGGGCTGGCAAAAACATTCAGTACTTC; CDR3 protein: CASSPYRAGKNIQYF; D gene: .; J gene: TRBJ2-4; clone size: .; V gene: TRBV3-1